Included here is one TCR beta chain sequence, with context. This entry is derived from a study of response to subunit inactivated influenza vaccine. In germline, CDR1 is SGHTA, CDR2 FQGTGA. The CDR3 has 15 residues. V was shortened by 3 bases and J by 6 bases, with 15 bases between the two germline ends. TCRdb used MiXCR to reprocess the RT-PCR reads, holding one entry per CDR3 protein. The sample lists about 540,000 distinct CDR3 sequences; roughly 25% were seen once. These data also formed part of another study, on T cells expressing NK-cell markers. In that study: Scientists made TCR beta cDNA using 5'RACE template switching with UMIs.

The V gene is TRBV7-3, the J gene TRBJ2-1; possible D gene TRBD2, 6 bases. This TCR derives from a man aged 50 to 60 who received an inactivated influenza vaccine. The specimen comprised CD4+ T cells sorted from PBMCs, sampled less than 13 days after vaccination. As DNA, the CDR3 is TGTGCCAGCAGCTTCCGGGGGAATACTCGCAATGAGCAGTTCTTC. As protein: CASSFRGNTRNEQFF.